This T cell receptor beta chain was recorded in a study of CD8 T cells in Susac syndrome. Notes on the study in general: Clonal expansion was not seen in any Susac syndrome CD4+ T cell repertoire.

On this clonotype: Its antigen is not known.

TCR beta sequencing was performed on blood CD8+ and CD4+ T cells. RNA totalling roughly 0.5 to 1 ug underwent reverse transcription with random hexamers. immunoSEQ multiplex PCR amplified TCR beta CDR3 across 54 Vbeta, 13 Jbeta. TCRdb independently ran MiXCR on the immunoSEQ multiplex PCR reads; one entry per CDR3 protein. The repertoire holds 150,000 or so distinct CDR3 sequences, with 85% to 95% as singletons. The CDR3 loop spans 13 amino acids. Germline loops: CDR1 SGHTA, CDR2 FQGTGA. Trimming took 3 bases from V and 8 from J, leaving 11 bases between them. The clonotype comes from a human donor with Susac syndrome. This chain uses TRBV7-3 with TRBJ2-1; D possibly corresponds to TRBD2 (6 bases). What was sequenced was CD4+ T cells from PBMCs. The CDR3 protein is CASSLTRDDEQFF. The DNA of the CDR3 is TGTGCCAGCAGCTTGACGCGGGACGATGAGCAGTTCTTC.